Given below is one T cell receptor beta chain in context. One end of the junction fails to match germline, which may point to a read error. Germline V gene lookup returns CDR1 SGHRS and CDR2 YFSETQ. The CDR3 loop spans 12 amino acids. In the authors' workflow: Reference gene primers were amplified, and this amplification served to estimate nucleated cell counts. Libraries were prepared by immunoSEQ multiplex PCR; TCRdb keeps only in-frame clonotypes and omits some of them. V and J calls and clone size are as listed in that table; D and trimming were resolved from the DNA. Among 150,000 to 200,000 clones listed, roughly 78% were seen once. The data are from a study of blood T cell repertoires in COVID-19. Across the study: Sites in the United States, Italy and Spain provided acute and convalescent COVID-19 samples. T cells, B-cell-depleted T cells, or PBMCs provided the cDNA or gDNA that served as material.

The sequence derives from a woman older than 75 with active or convalescent COVID-19. The gene calls are TRBV5-1 and TRBJ2-7, with 9 bases lining up with TRBD2. Sequenced sample: peripheral blood. The CDR3 reads CASSSDSGGNSF. The CDR3 coding sequence is TGCGCCAGCAGCTCGGATAGCGGGGGAAACTCCTTC.